One sample yielded the 30 T cell receptor beta chains listed below, sequenced in a study of a mutant IDH1 vaccine in newly diagnosed glioma. No antigen has been assigned to these receptors. Indicated time point: week 11, during vaccination. Every vaccine dose comprised 300 ug of mutant IDH1 20-mer peptide plus topical imiquimod. Sequencing was performed with immunoSEQ multiplex PCR; in TCRdb, only in-frame clones are kept and a portion is missing. The table has some 60,000 clones, 84% seen once. Sample: PBMCs, taken from a glioma patient whose treatment included an IDH1 peptide vaccine. Receptors were obtained from a man aged 25-45 years with glioma.

The rearrangement uses TRBV4-3 and TRBJ1-5; D may be TRBD1 (5 bases). The CDR3 extends over 15 amino acids. Deletions cut 0 bases from V and 11 bases from J, with 17 bases between. CDR1 and CDR2 (germline): LGHNA, YSLEER. The CDR3 nucleotides are TGCGCCAGCAGCCAAGATTGGGGCACCCAAGGGTCCCAGCATTTT. Its translation is CASSQDWGTQGSQHF.

This chain connects TRBV10-3 to TRBJ2-5, with 11 bases fitting TRBD1. With V trimmed by 5 bases and J by 1 base, 9 bases remained unmatched. There are 17 residues in the CDR3. Per the germline V gene, CDR1 is ENHRY and CDR2 is SYGVKD. This CDR3 is CAISRSGQGGTQETQYF. The CDR3 nucleotides are TGTGCCATCAGTAGATCGGGACAGGGGGGGACCCAAGAGACCCAGTACTTC.

The chain carries TRBV9 and TRBJ1-2; TRBD1 might be the D (6 bases). Germline loops: CDR1 SGDLS, CDR2 YYNGEE. The CDR3 runs 14 residues. The V end lost 0 bases, the J end lost 8 bases, and 14 bases lay between the germline ends. The CDR3 sequence is CASSVEKGVRGYTF. CDR3 coding DNA: TGTGCCAGCAGCGTAGAGAAGGGGGTGAGAGGCTACACCTTC.

This chain links TRBV18 with TRBJ1-1; possible D gene TRBD1, 5 bases. The germline V gene encodes CDR1 KGHSH and CDR2 LQKENI. Trimming cost V 0 bases and J 11 bases, with 13 bases left between them. The CDR3 contains 13 residues. CDR3 protein: CASSPPKQGVAFF. The DNA of the CDR3 is TGTGCCAGCTCACCACCGAAGCAAGGGGTTGCTTTCTTT.

The count of this clone is one. Other nucleotide sequences in the sample specify the same CDR3. This chain joins TRBV7-2 and TRBJ2-7; 7 nucleotides agree with TRBD2. V trimming: 1 base; J trimming: 0 bases; junction bases outside the gene matches: 3. CDR1 and CDR2 from the germline V gene are SGHTA and FQGNSA. CDR3 length equals 15 residues. The CDR3 here is CASSLVGGSSYEQYF. CDR3 coding DNA: TGTGCCAGCAGCTTAGTGGGCGGGAGCTCCTACGAGCAGTACTTC.

J is TRBJ1-4 and V is TRBV18; D call uncertain. The CDR3 contains 14 residues. CDR1 and CDR2 (germline): KGHSH, LQKENI. The V end was cut by 1 base, the J end by 2 bases, with 5 bases between. Here the CDR3 reads CASSPQGTNEKLFF. The CDR3 coding sequence is TGTGCCAGCTCACCACAGGGTACTAATGAAAAACTGTTTTTT.

This sequence joins TRBV19 and TRBJ2-7; weak D call: TRBD1 (6 bases). Germline V gene sequence: CDR1 LNHDA, CDR2 SQIVND (reference sequence). Deletions cut 5 bases from V and 5 bases from J, with 25 bases between. The CDR3 spans 17 residues. CDR3 in amino acids: CASSPPLDRPSQDEQYF. Written as DNA, the CDR3 is TGTGCCAGTAGTCCCCCTTTAGACAGGCCCTCTCAGGACGAGCAGTACTTC.

This clone was seen just once. The rearrangement joins TRBV14 to TRBJ1-4, with unresolved D. CDR1 and CDR2 from the germline V gene are SGHDN and FVKESK. The CDR3 has 14 residues. V dropped 4 bases and J dropped 8 bases, with 14 bases sitting between them. The CDR3, as DNA: TGTGCCAGCAGCCGAGGGAGGGTAGTCGAAAAACTGTTTTTT. Its translation is CASSRGRVVEKLFF.

The V gene is TRBV7-3, the J gene TRBJ2-2; tentative D call: TRBD1 (5 bases). Trimming stripped 2 bases from V and 2 bases from J, with 9 bases between. The CDR3 covers 15 residues. CDR1 is SGHTA, CDR2 FQGTGA, per germline. The CDR3 sequence is CASSLQGDNTGELFF. CDR3 bases: TGTGCCAGCAGCTTACAAGGGGATAACACCGGGGAGCTGTTTTTT. Together with reference TRBV7-3 and TRBJ2-2, the CDR3 gives the full variable domain: GAGVSQTPSNKVTEKGKYVELRCDPISGHTALYWYRQSLGQGPEFLIYFQGTGAADDSGLPNDRFFAVRPEGSVSTLKIQRTERGDSAVYLCASSLQGDNTGELFFGEGSRLTVL.

This rearrangement joins TRBV4-3 to TRBJ1-1; D is ambiguous. Trimming took off 2 bases at V and 4 bases at J, with 17 bases between the two ends. Germline CDR1 and CDR2: LGHNA and YSLEER. This CDR3 is 16 amino acids long. This chain's CDR3 is CASSQSLGSGGTEAFF. As DNA, the CDR3 is TGCGCCAGCAGCCAATCTCTAGGTTCGGGTGGCACTGAAGCTTTCTTT.

This chain connects TRBV28 to TRBJ1-4, with 12 bases identical to TRBD1. The J segment lost 6 bases and the V segment lost 6 bases, leaving 8 bases of the junction unmatched. The CDR3 contains 16 residues. Germline CDR1 MDHEN, CDR2 SYDVKM. CDR3 in amino acids: CASRPRDRGRYEKLFF. The CDR3 DNA reads TGTGCCAGCAGGCCCCGGGACAGGGGGCGGTATGAAAAACTGTTTTTT.

V usage is TRBV4-2 and J usage is TRBJ1-5, with a tentative D call TRBD1 (5 bases). The CDR3 extends over 15 amino acids. Germline CDR1 and CDR2: LGHNA and YNFKEQ. V gave up 3 bases and J gave up 11 bases, with 20 bases separating them. CDR3 region: CASSHRPGASGAQHF. CDR3 nucleotides: TGTGCCAGCAGCCACCGTCCCGGGGCCTCGGGGGCCCAGCATTTT.

The V and J genes are TRBV28 and TRBJ2-7, with 14 bases lining up with TRBD2. Germline CDR1 MDHEN, CDR2 SYDVKM. The CDR3 is made up of 18 amino acids. Trimming cost V 5 bases and J 2 bases; bases outside gene matches: 11. CDR3 sequence: CASSLGLAGAKLTYEQYF. As DNA, the CDR3 is TGTGCCAGCAGTCTGGGACTAGCGGGAGCGAAGCTAACCTACGAGCAGTACTTC.

Written as DNA, the CDR3 is TGTGCCAGCAGCTCGGGACAGCTTGGTTCTAATGAGCAGTTCTTC. Translation gives CASSSGQLGSNEQFF. This chain links TRBV7-8 with TRBJ2-1, with 7 bases fitting TRBD1. Trimming took 4 bases from V and 7 from J; bases not matched to a gene: 10. There are 15 residues in the CDR3. Germline CDR1 SGHVS, CDR2 FQNEAQ.

This clone was counted a few times. The CDR3 DNA sequence: TGTGCCAGCAGTTCAGGAAATTCACCCCTCCACTTT. Its translation: CASSSGNSPLHF. The gene calls are TRBV7-2 and TRBJ1-6, with unresolved D. Germline-derived CDR1 and CDR2 are SGHTA and FQGNSA. The CDR3 loop spans 12 amino acids. Deletions cut 6 bases from V and 7 bases from J, with 7 bases between.

The rearrangement joins TRBV2 to TRBJ2-3, with D unresolved. Trimming removed 4 bases from V and 6 bases from J, with 14 bases in between. The CDR3 length is 14 residues. Per germline, CDR1 SNHLY and CDR2 FYNNEI. The CDR3, as DNA: TGTGCCAGCAGTGCTCGAAGGTCTAAGGATACGCAGTATTTT. This codes for CASSARRSKDTQYF.

V usage is TRBV19 and J usage is TRBJ2-7, with D perhaps matching TRBD2 (5 bases). Between the trimmed V and J ends, which lost 5 bases and 0 bases, there was a span of 14 bases. The germline V gene encodes CDR1 LNHDA and CDR2 SQIVND (reference sequence). CDR3 size: 15 residues. CDR3 sequence (DNA): TGTGCCAGTAGTCTGCGGACTGGATTCTCCTACGAGCAGTACTTC. It is translated as CASSLRTGFSYEQYF.

Turning to this clone: At one end, the junction sequence differs from germline, possibly due to a read error. The J gene is TRBJ2-3, the V gene TRBV6-1; TRBD1 matches 7 bases. The CDR3 is 12 amino acids. Germline V gene sequence: CDR1 MNHNS, CDR2 SASEGT. CDR3 residues: CASGRGTDAQYF. The CDR3 nucleotides read TGTGCCTCGGGACGAGGGACAGATGCGCAGTATTTT.

The chain has TRBV19 and TRBJ1-3; no clear D. The CDR3 has 13 residues. Between the trimmed V and J ends, which lost 5 bases and 8 bases, there was a span of 13 bases. Per the germline V gene, CDR1 is LNHDA and CDR2 is SQIVND (reference sequence). The CDR3 loop reads CASSPLDVYTIYF. DNA for the CDR3: TGTGCCAGTAGTCCTCTCGACGTTTACACCATATATTTT. Full variable domain (missing parts from reference TRBV19 and TRBJ1-3): DGGITQSPKYLFRKEGQNVTLSCEQNLNHDAMYWYRQDPGQGLRLIYYSQIVNDFQKGDIAEGYSVSREKKESFPLTVTSAQKNPTAFYLCASSPLDVYTIYFGEGSWLTVV.

The rearrangement joins TRBV1 to TRBJ1-2; TRBD1, the table's D call, lacks a check against the DNA. TRBV1 is a recognized pseudogene. CDR3 length: 16 amino acids. Here the CDR3 DNA reads TGCACCAGCAGCGCCGGTCTTCATCAGGGCAGCTATGGCTACACCTTC. It translates to CTSSAGLHQGSYGYTF.

This rearrangement joins TRBV7-2 to TRBJ1-6; 9 bases match TRBD1. CDR1 and CDR2 from the germline V gene are SGHTA and FQGNSA. The junction had 13 bases not matched to a gene; V was cut back by 6 bases and J by 10 bases. The CDR3 contains 16 residues. The CDR3 DNA reads TGTGCCAGCAGGTTTACGCCGGGACAGGGAGGCTCACCCCTCCACTTT. Its translation is CASRFTPGQGGSPLHF.

Here the CDR3 DNA reads TGCGCCAGCAGCCAAAATCCAGGCGGCTACACCTTC. Translated: CASSQNPGGYTF. The genes are TRBV4-3 and TRBJ1-2; D ambiguous. The CDR3 has 12 residues. The germline CDR1 and CDR2 sequences are LGHNA and YSLEER. Trimming pared 2 bases from V and 8 bases from J, leaving 9 bases between.

This rearrangement joins TRBV27 to TRBJ2-3; 11 bases align to TRBD2. The CDR3 extends over 18 amino acids. The V gene's germline CDR1 is MNHEY and CDR2 SMNVEV (reference sequence). V was clipped by 6 bases and J by 0 bases; unmatched bases: 11. The CDR3 region is CASRRLAGGVRSTDTQYF. As DNA, the CDR3 is TGTGCCAGCAGGCGCCTAGCGGGGGGCGTGAGAAGCACAGATACGCAGTATTTT.

The J gene is TRBJ2-3, the V gene TRBV28, with 12 bases aligning to TRBD2. Germline V gives CDR1 MDHEN, CDR2 SYDVKM. The CDR3 runs 19 residues. V was pared by 5 bases and J by 3 bases, with 15 bases of the junction left unmatched. CDR3 DNA: TGTGCCAGCAGTCCCATCCTCAGACTAGCGGGAGAACCGACAGATACGCAGTATTTT. This encodes CASSPILRLAGEPTDTQYF. Complete variable domain (other parts from reference TRBV28 and TRBJ2-3): DVKVTQSSRYLVKRTGEKVFLECVQDMDHENMFWYRQDPGLGLRLIYFSYDVKMKEKGDIPEGYSVSREKKERFSLILESASTNQTSMYLCASSPILRLAGEPTDTQYFGPGTRLTVL.

The V and J genes are TRBV5-1 and TRBJ2-2; 11 nucleotides agree with TRBD2. Losses at the gene ends were 4 bases for V and 7 bases for J; bases not matched to a gene: 15. This CDR3 is 18 amino acids long. Germline CDR1 reads SGHRS; CDR2 reads YFSETQ. The CDR3 DNA is TGCGCCAGCAGCCCGCCCCTAGCGGGAGGTAACCGGGACGGGGAGCTGTTTTTT. Translating it yields CASSPPLAGGNRDGELFF.

In its sample, this clone was seen once. V usage is TRBV7-2 and J usage is TRBJ2-3; D tentatively reads TRBD1 or TRBD2 (5 bases each). The CDR3 sequence is 15 residues long. CDR1 is SGHTA, CDR2 FQGNSA, per germline. Between the trimmed V and J ends, which lost 4 bases and 4 bases, there was a span of 15 bases. The CDR3 reads CASSWGGGSADTQYF. The CDR3 region has the DNA TGTGCCAGCAGCTGGGGTGGGGGTAGCGCAGATACGCAGTATTTT.

This clone was seen only a few times. The chain employs TRBV27 and TRBJ1-1, with D possibly matching TRBD1 (6 bases). There are 14 residues in the CDR3. In germline, CDR1 is MNHEY, CDR2 SMNVEV (reference sequence). Trimming shortened V by 3 bases and J by 0 bases, and 8 bases separated the two germline ends. The CDR3 DNA is TGTGCCAGCAGTTTGAACAGGGTGAACACTGAAGCTTTCTTT. Translating it yields CASSLNRVNTEAFF.

This rearrangement joins TRBV28 to TRBJ1-2; D uncertain. Germline V gene sequence: CDR1 MDHEN, CDR2 SYDVKM. The CDR3 extends over 13 amino acids. Trimming removed 3 bases at V and 8 bases at J, with 13 bases between. DNA for the CDR3: TGTGCCAGCAGTTTTAGGGTCGTTCAAGGCTACACCTTC. This sequence encodes CASSFRVVQGYTF.

This chain joins TRBV28 and TRBJ1-3, with D unclear. This CDR3 region has 12 residues. The germline gives CDR1 MDHEN, CDR2 SYDVKM. The V and J ends lost 7 bases and 4 bases respectively, with 8 bases between them. This CDR3 reads CASTQQGNTIYF. The CDR3 DNA reads as TGTGCCAGCACCCAACAGGGAAACACCATATATTTT.

The chain employs TRBV18 and TRBJ2-1; TRBD1 aligns across 9 bases. With V trimmed by 3 bases and J by 10 bases, 16 bases remained unmatched. Germline V gene lookup returns CDR1 KGHSH and CDR2 LQKENI. This CDR3 has 17 amino acids. The CDR3 loop reads CASSPRAPGQGFWEQFF. As DNA, the CDR3 is TGTGCCAGCTCACCCAGGGCTCCGGGACAGGGTTTTTGGGAGCAGTTCTTC.